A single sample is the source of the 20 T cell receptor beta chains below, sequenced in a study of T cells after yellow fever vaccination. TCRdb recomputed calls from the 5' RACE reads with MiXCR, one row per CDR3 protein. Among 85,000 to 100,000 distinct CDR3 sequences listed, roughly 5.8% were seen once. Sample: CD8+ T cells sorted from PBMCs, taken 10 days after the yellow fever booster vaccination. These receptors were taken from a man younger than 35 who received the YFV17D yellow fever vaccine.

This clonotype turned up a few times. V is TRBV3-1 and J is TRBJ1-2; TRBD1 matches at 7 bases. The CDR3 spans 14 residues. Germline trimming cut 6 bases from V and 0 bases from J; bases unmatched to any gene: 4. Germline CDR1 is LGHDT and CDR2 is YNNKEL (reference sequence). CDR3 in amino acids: CASRRQGANYGYTF. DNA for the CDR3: TGTGCCAGCAGGCGACAGGGAGCTAACTATGGCTACACCTTC. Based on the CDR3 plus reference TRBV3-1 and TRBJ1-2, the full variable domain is DTAVSQTPKYLVTQMGNDKSIKCEQNLGHDTMYWYKQDSKKFLKIMFSYNNKELIINETVPNRFSPKSPDKAHLNLHINSLELGDSAVYFCASRRQGANYGYTFGSGTRLTVV.

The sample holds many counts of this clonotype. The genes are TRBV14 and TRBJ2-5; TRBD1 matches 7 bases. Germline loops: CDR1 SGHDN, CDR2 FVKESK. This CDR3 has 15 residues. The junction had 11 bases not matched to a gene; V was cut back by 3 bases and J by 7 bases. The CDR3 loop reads CASSQGDRWSSTQYF. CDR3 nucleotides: TGTGCCAGCAGCCAGGGGGACAGATGGTCGTCGACCCAGTACTTC.

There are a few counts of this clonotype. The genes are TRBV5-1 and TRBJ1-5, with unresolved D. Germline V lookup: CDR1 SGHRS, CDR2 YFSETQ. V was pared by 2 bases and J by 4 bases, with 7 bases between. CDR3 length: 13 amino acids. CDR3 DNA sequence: TGCGCCAGCAGCTTATGGGGAAATCAGCCCCAGCATTTT. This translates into CASSLWGNQPQHF.

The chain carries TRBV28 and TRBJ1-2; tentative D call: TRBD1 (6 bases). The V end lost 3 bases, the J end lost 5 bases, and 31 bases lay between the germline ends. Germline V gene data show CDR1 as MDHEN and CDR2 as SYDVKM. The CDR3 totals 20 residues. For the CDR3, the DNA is TGTGCCAGCAGTTTCCCAAGAACCCCGACGCGGACAGAGGATCCTTATGGCTACACCTTC. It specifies CASSFPRTPTRTEDPYGYTF.

The DNA of the CDR3 is TGTGCCAGCAGTTTAGAAAGGGGCTGGAATACCGGGGAGCTGTTTTTT. Translated: CASSLERGWNTGELFF. The chain joins TRBV12-3 or TRBV12-4 to TRBJ2-2; possible D gene TRBD1, 5 bases. The germline V and J ends were trimmed by 1 base and 5 bases, with 14 bases remaining between them. CDR3 size: 16 residues.

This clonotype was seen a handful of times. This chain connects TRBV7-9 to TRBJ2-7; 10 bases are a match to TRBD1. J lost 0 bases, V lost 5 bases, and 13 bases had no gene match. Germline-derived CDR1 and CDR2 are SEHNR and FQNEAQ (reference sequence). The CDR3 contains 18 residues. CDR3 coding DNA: TGTGCCAGCAGCGCAGGGGCGACCGGGGACAGGGGCTCCTACGAGCAGTACTTC. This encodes CASSAGATGDRGSYEQYF.

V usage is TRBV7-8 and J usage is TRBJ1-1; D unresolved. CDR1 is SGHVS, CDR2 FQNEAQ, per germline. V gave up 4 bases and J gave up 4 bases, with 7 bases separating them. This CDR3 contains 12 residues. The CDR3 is CASSSIITEAFF. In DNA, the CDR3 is TGTGCCAGCAGCTCCATAATCACTGAAGCTTTCTTT.

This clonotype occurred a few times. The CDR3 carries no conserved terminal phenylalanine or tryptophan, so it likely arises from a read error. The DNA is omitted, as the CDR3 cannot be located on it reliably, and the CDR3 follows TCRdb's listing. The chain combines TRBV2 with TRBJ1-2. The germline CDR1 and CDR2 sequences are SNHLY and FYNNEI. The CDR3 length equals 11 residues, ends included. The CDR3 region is CASSGGLGGHY.

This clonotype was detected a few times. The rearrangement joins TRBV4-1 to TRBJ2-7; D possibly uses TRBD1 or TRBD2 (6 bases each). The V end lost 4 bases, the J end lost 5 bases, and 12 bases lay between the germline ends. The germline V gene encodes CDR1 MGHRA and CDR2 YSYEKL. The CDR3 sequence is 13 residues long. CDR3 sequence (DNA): TGCGCCAGCAGCCTGAGAGGGGGGAACGAGCAGTACGTC. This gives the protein CASSLRGGNEQYV.

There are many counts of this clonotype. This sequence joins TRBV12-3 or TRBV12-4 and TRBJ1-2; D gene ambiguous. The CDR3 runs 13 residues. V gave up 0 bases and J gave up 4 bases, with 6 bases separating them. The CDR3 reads CASSLASVYGYTF. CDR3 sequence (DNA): TGTGCCAGCAGTTTAGCGAGTGTCTATGGCTACACCTTC.

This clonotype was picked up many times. CDR3 region: CASSQDMWTGSYNEQFF. The DNA of the CDR3 is TGCGCCAGCAGCCAAGATATGTGGACAGGCTCCTACAATGAGCAGTTCTTC. V gene TRBV4-1 combines with J gene TRBJ2-1; 7 nucleotides align to TRBD1. The CDR3 is made up of 17 amino acids. Germline lookup yields CDR1 MGHRA and CDR2 YSYEKL. Trimming removed 0 bases from V and 0 bases from J; junction bases left unmatched: 5.

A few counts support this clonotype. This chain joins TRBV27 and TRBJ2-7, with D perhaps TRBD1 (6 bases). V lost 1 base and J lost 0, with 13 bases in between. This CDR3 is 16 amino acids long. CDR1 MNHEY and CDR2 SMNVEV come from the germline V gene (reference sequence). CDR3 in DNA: TGTGCCAGCAGTTTATTTCAGGGGCTATCCTCCTACGAGCAGTACTTC. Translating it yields CASSLFQGLSSYEQYF.

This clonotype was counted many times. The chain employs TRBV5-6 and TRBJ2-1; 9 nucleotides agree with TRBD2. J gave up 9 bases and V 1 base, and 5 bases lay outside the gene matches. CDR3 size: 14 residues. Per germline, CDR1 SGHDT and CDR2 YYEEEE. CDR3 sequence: CASSLKRGAGEQFF. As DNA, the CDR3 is TGTGCCAGCAGCTTGAAGCGGGGGGCCGGTGAGCAGTTCTTC.

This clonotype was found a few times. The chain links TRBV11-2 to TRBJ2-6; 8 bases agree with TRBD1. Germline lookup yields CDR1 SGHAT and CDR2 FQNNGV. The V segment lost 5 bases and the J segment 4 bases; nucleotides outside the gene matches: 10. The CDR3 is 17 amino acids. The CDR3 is CASSARDRPSGANVLTF. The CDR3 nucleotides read TGTGCCAGCAGCGCCCGGGACAGGCCGTCCGGGGCCAACGTCCTGACTTTC.

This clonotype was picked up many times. For the CDR3, the DNA is TGTGCCAGCAGCCAACACAGGGTTCCGAATGAGCAGTTCTTC. Amino acid sequence: CASSQHRVPNEQFF. The chain couples TRBV5-5 to TRBJ2-1, with D possibly being TRBD1 (6 bases). The CDR3 is 14 residues long. The germline gives CDR1 SGHKS, CDR2 YYEKEE (reference sequence). V was trimmed by 4 bases and J by 7 bases, leaving 15 bases between them.

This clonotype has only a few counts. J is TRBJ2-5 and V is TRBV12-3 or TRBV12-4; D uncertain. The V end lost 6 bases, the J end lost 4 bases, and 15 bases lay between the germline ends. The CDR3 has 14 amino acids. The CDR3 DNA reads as TGTGCCAGCAGCGGAGTGGGGTTGGGAGAGACCCAGTACTTC. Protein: CASSGVGLGETQYF.

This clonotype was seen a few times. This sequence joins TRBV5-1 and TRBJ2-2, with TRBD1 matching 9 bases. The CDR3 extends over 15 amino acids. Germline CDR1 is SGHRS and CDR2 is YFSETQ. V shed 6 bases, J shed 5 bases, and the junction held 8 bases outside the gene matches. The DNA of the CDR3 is TGCGCCAGCAACACGGACAGGGGCTGGACCGGGGAGCTGTTTTTT. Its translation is CASNTDRGWTGELFF.

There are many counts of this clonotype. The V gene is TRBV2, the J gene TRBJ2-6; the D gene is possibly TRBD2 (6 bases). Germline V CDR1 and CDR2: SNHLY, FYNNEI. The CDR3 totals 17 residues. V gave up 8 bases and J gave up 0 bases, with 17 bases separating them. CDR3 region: CASLPHGGVSGANVLTF. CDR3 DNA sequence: TGTGCCAGCCTGCCACACGGGGGAGTCTCTGGGGCCAACGTCCTGACTTTC.

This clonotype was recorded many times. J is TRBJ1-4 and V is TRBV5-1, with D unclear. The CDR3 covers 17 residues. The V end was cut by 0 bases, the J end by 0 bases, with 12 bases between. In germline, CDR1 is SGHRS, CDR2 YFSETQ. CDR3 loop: CASSLGAGPATNEKLFF. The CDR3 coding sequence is TGCGCCAGCAGCTTGGGGGCAGGACCCGCAACTAATGAAAAACTGTTTTTT.

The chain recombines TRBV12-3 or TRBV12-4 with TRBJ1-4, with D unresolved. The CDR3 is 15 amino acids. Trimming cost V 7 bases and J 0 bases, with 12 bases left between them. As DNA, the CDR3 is TGTGCCAGCACTCCAAGCGGGGCAACTAATGAAAAACTGTTTTTT. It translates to CASTPSGATNEKLFF.